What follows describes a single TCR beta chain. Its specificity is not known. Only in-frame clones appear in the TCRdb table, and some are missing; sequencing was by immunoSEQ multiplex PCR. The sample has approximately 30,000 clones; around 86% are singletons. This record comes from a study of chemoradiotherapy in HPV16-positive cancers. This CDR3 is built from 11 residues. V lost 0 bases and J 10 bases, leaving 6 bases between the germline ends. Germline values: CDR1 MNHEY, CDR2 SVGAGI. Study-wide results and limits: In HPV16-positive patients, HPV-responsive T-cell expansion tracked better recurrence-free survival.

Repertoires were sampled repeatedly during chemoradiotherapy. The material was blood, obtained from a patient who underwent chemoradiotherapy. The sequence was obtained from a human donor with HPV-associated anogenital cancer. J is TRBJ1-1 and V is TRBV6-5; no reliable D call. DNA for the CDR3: TGTGCCAGCAGTTACTCTGGCGGAGCTTTCTTT. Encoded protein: CASSYSGGAFF.